This T cell receptor (beta chain) appears in the sequencing data of a study of blood T cell repertoires in COVID-19. On the study more broadly: Both acute and convalescent COVID-19 samples were obtained from the United States, Italy and Spain.

TCRdb's table, derived via immunoSEQ multiplex PCR, lists solely in-frame clones and lacks some. The sample has a few hundred thousand clones, about 87% seen once. The CDR3 sequence is 18 residues long. The V gene's germline CDR1 is LNHDA and CDR2 SQIVND (reference sequence). Trimming removed 7 bases from V and 0 bases from J; junction bases left unmatched: 17. The clonotype was recovered from a woman aged 30 to 39 with COVID-19, enrolled during active disease. This chain connects TRBV19 to TRBJ1-1, with 7 bases matching TRBD1. Sequencing was done on a sample of peripheral blood. Here the CDR3 reads CASTPVLGQNLMNTEAFF. Written as DNA, the CDR3 is TGTGCCAGTACTCCCGTTTTGGGACAGAACCTTATGAACACTGAAGCTTTCTTT. Looking up the rest from reference TRBV19 and TRBJ1-1 gives the full variable domain: DGGITQSPKYLFRKEGQNVTLSCEQNLNHDAMYWYRQDPGQGLRLIYYSQIVNDFQKGDIAEGYSVSREKKESFPLTVTSAQKNPTAFYLCASTPVLGQNLMNTEAFFGQGTRLTVV.